These 5 T cell receptor beta chains originate from one sample sequenced in a study of T cells in localized non-small cell lung cancer (dated by TCRdb to the early 2020s). Receptor amplification or capture employed the immunoSEQ multiplex PCR assay. In its TCRdb copy, this immuneACCESS table keeps in-frame sequences only and misses some clones. Where compared with another copy, unresolved V genes explain less than half of these, and the others have no known cause. The sample table shows roughly 16,000 clones, and roughly 84% are seen once. The top ten clonotypes cover approximately 23% of the sample. Here the sequenced sample was peripheral blood, taken before any cancer treatment. These TCRs come from a male donor aged 60 or older with stage I lung adenocarcinoma.

This rearrangement joins TRBV7-2 to TRBJ1-6; D unclear. This CDR3 is 15 amino acids long. Germline V CDR1 and CDR2: SGHTA, FQGNSA. Trimming took off 0 bases at V and 7 bases at J, with 10 bases between the two ends. This chain's CDR3 is CASSLAGLENSPLHF. CDR3 bases: TGTGCCAGCAGCTTAGCAGGGCTCGAGAATTCACCCCTCCACTTT.

The rearrangement links TRBV7-2 to TRBJ2-1; 14 bases match TRBD2. Germline loops: CDR1 SGHTA, CDR2 FQGNSA. The CDR3 runs to 17 residues. V was clipped by 1 base and J by 10 bases; unmatched bases: 9. CDR3 residues: CASSLGQTSGGANEQFF. CDR3 nucleotide sequence: TGTGCCAGCAGCTTAGGTCAGACTAGCGGGGGGGCCAACGAGCAGTTCTTC.

This chain connects TRBV29-1 to TRBJ1-1; maybe TRBD1 (6 bases). Trimming removed 6 bases at V and 2 bases at J, with 22 bases between. This CDR3 is 16 amino acids long. From germline, CDR1 is SQVTM and CDR2 ANQGSEA. In DNA, the CDR3 is TGCAGCGTGGGAGGGGGGTACCGGGTCCGAAACACTGAAGCTTTCTTT. Protein sequence: CSVGGGYRVRNTEAFF.

The V call is TRBV7-9, the J call TRBJ2-5; 8 bases fit TRBD2. The CDR3 consists of 15 residues. CDR1 is SEHNR, CDR2 FQNEAQ, per germline (reference sequence). Germline trimming cut 7 bases from V and 2 bases from J; bases unmatched to any gene: 9. The CDR3 loop reads CASIPGGARQETQYF. The CDR3 region has the DNA TGTGCCAGCATCCCGGGGGGGGCTAGACAAGAGACCCAGTACTTC.

The rearrangement links TRBV6-5 to TRBJ2-7; D not resolved. The CDR3 extends over 14 amino acids. V lost 6 bases to trimming and J lost 0 bases, with 12 bases between them. Germline V lookup: CDR1 MNHEY, CDR2 SVGAGI. The CDR3 nucleotides read TGTGCCAGCAGCCCTCGACTTAACTCCTACGAGCAGTACTTC. Translation: CASSPRLNSYEQYF.